The rows below give T cell receptor beta chains drawn from one sample of a study of T cell responses to AZD1222 COVID-19 vaccine. The data were produced by immunoSEQ multiplex PCR, yet TCRdb's version contains in-frame clones alone and is incomplete. This table has roughly 130,000 clones, about 90% appearing once. Here the sequenced sample was peripheral blood, taken 28 days after the second dose of the MenACWY control vaccine. The origin of the receptors is an adult who received the MenACWY meningococcal vaccine as a control. CDR3s include the opening cysteine and the closing phenylalanine or tryptophan. The order of the fields is CDR3 protein, CDR3 DNA, V gene, clone size, J gene, CDR3 length, D gene. A D gene is named only where the DNA matches it firmly. Size is stated for part of the rows, as once, few or many counts, or as a class when the clone is expanded.

CDR3aa: CASSLAMRQGGYGYTF
CDR3nt: TGTGCCAGCAGCTTAGCTATGCGGCAGGGCGGCTATGGCTACACCTTC
v_gene: TRBV7-8
abundance: once
j_gene: TRBJ1-2
len: 16
d_gene: NA

CDR3aa: CSASGGDNQPQHF
CDR3nt: TGCAGTGCTAGTGGAGGGGATAATCAGCCCCAGCATTTT
v_gene: TRBV20-1
abundance: NA
j_gene: TRBJ1-5
len: 13
d_gene: NA

CDR3aa: CASRMDRALNQPQHF
CDR3nt: TGTGCCAGCAGGATGGACAGGGCCCTAAATCAGCCCCAGCATTTT
v_gene: TRBV7-2
abundance: NA
j_gene: TRBJ1-5
len: 15
d_gene: TRBD1

CDR3aa: CASSLSPNPNNSPLHF
CDR3nt: TGTGCCAGCAGTTTATCCCCCAACCCAAATAATTCACCCCTCCACTTT
v_gene: TRBV27
abundance: NA
j_gene: TRBJ1-6
len: 16
d_gene: NA

CDR3aa: CASSPLLTGTGELFF
CDR3nt: TGTGCCAGCAGCCCACTCTTAACAGGGACCGGGGAGCTGTTTTTT
v_gene: TRBV6-5
abundance: NA
j_gene: TRBJ2-2
len: 15
d_gene: NA

CDR3aa: CASSQSHGGTYEQYF
CDR3nt: TGTGCCAGCAGCCAATCACATGGGGGAACCTACGAGCAGTACTTC
v_gene: TRBV16
abundance: NA
j_gene: TRBJ2-7
len: 15
d_gene: NA

CDR3aa: CASSISDNQPQHF
CDR3nt: TGTGCCAGTAGTATTAGTGACAATCAGCCCCAGCATTTT
v_gene: TRBV19
abundance: NA
j_gene: TRBJ1-5
len: 13
d_gene: NA

CDR3aa: CASSIGLRGDQHF
CDR3nt: TGTGCCAGTAGTATAGGACTCAGGGGGGATCAGCATTTT
v_gene: TRBV19
abundance: once
j_gene: TRBJ1-5
len: 13
d_gene: TRBD1

CDR3aa: CASSFFQGVRDTEAFF
CDR3nt: TGTGCCAGCAGTTTTTTTCAGGGGGTGCGGGACACTGAAGCTTTCTTT
v_gene: TRBV28
abundance: NA
j_gene: TRBJ1-1
len: 16
d_gene: TRBD1

CDR3aa: CSVLRGQQETQYF
CDR3nt: TGCAGCGTCCTCCGGGGACAGCAAGAGACCCAGTACTTC
v_gene: TRBV29-1
abundance: NA
j_gene: TRBJ2-5
len: 13
d_gene: TRBD1

CDR3aa: CASSLGGPYEQYF
CDR3nt: TGTGCCAGCAGTTTAGGCGGACCCTACGAGCAGTACTTC
v_gene: TRBV28
abundance: NA
j_gene: TRBJ2-7
len: 13
d_gene: NA

CDR3aa: CASSERGKGYGGFTDTQYF
CDR3nt: TGTGCCAGCAGCGAGAGAGGGAAAGGGTACGGGGGGTTCACAGATACGCAGTATTTT
v_gene: TRBV9
abundance: NA
j_gene: TRBJ2-3
len: 19
d_gene: TRBD2

CDR3aa: CASSHDRVVTDTQYF
CDR3nt: TGTGCCAGCAGTCACGACAGGGTGGTCACAGATACGCAGTATTTT
v_gene: TRBV27
abundance: NA
j_gene: TRBJ2-3
len: 15
d_gene: TRBD1

CDR3aa: CASSFQSYEQYF
CDR3nt: TGTGCCAGCAGCTTCCAGTCCTACGAGCAGTACTTC
v_gene: TRBV7-8
abundance: NA
j_gene: TRBJ2-7
len: 12
d_gene: NA

CDR3aa: CATSTQGAPNTGELFF
CDR3nt: TGTGCCACCTCTACCCAGGGGGCCCCGAACACCGGGGAGCTGTTTTTT
v_gene: TRBV2
abundance: NA
j_gene: TRBJ2-2
len: 16
d_gene: TRBD1

CDR3aa: CASSIRRANEKLFF
CDR3nt: TGTGCCAGCTCAATAAGACGGGCTAATGAAAAACTGTTTTTT
v_gene: TRBV18
abundance: NA
j_gene: TRBJ1-4
len: 14
d_gene: NA

CDR3aa: CASSGGDRGDYGYTF
CDR3nt: TGCGCCAGCAGTGGAGGGGACAGGGGAGACTATGGCTACACCTTC
v_gene: TRBV10-1
abundance: NA
j_gene: TRBJ1-2
len: 15
d_gene: TRBD1

CDR3aa: CASSYTRQGNSPLHF
CDR3nt: TGTGCCAGCAGTTACACGAGACAGGGGAATTCACCCCTCCACTTT
v_gene: TRBV6-5
abundance: NA
j_gene: TRBJ1-6
len: 15
d_gene: TRBD1

CDR3aa: CASSIQGGEETQYF
CDR3nt: TGTGCCAGTAGTATACAAGGGGGCGAGGAGACCCAGTACTTC
v_gene: TRBV19
abundance: NA
j_gene: TRBJ2-5
len: 14
d_gene: TRBD1

CDR3aa: CASRPPGQEDGYTF
CDR3nt: TGTGCCAGCAGACCACCGGGACAAGAAGATGGCTACACCTTC
v_gene: TRBV25-1
abundance: NA
j_gene: TRBJ1-2
len: 14
d_gene: NA

CDR3aa: CASSWDRDTYEQYF
CDR3nt: TGTGCCAGCAGTTGGGACAGGGACACATACGAGCAGTACTTC
v_gene: TRBV27
abundance: NA
j_gene: TRBJ2-7
len: 14
d_gene: TRBD1

CDR3aa: CASSLAGVKQFF
CDR3nt: TGTGCCAGCAGTCTCGCGGGGGTAAAGCAGTTCTTC
v_gene: TRBV6-2/TRBV6-3
abundance: once
j_gene: TRBJ2-1
len: 12
d_gene: TRBD2

CDR3aa: CASSPWGDTTGELFF
CDR3nt: TGTGCCAGCTCACCGTGGGGGGACACCACCGGGGAGCTGTTTTTT
v_gene: TRBV18
abundance: few
j_gene: TRBJ2-2
len: 15
d_gene: NA

CDR3aa: CASGPDYGETQYF
CDR3nt: TGTGCTAGTGGTCCTGACTACGGGGAGACCCAGTACTTC
v_gene: TRBV12-5
abundance: once
j_gene: TRBJ2-5
len: 13
d_gene: NA

CDR3aa: CASSRQGMREKLFF
CDR3nt: TGTGCCAGCAGCCGACAGGGTATGCGTGAAAAACTGTTTTTT
v_gene: TRBV5-6
abundance: NA
j_gene: TRBJ1-4
len: 14
d_gene: TRBD1

CDR3aa: CASSTGTASYGYTF
CDR3nt: TGTGCCAGCAGCACAGGGACAGCGAGCTATGGCTACACCTTC
v_gene: TRBV7-8
abundance: NA
j_gene: TRBJ1-2
len: 14
d_gene: TRBD1

CDR3aa: CASSSAGLAGDGSYEQYF
CDR3nt: TGTGCCAGCAGCTCAGCGGGACTAGCGGGAGATGGTTCCTACGAGCAGTACTTC
v_gene: TRBV21-1
abundance: NA
j_gene: TRBJ2-7
len: 18
d_gene: NA